Listed below are T cell receptor beta chains from one sample, sequenced in a study of cytomegalovirus exposure and HLA in healthy donors. Profiling relied on immunoSEQ multiplex PCR, and the TCRdb table lists in-frame clones only, not all of them. This sample has about 160,000 clones, with under 75% found just once. Input material: PBMCs. These receptors were taken from a man aged 40-55 years in good health and CMV-seropositive. CDR3s include the opening cysteine and the closing phenylalanine or tryptophan. The D gene is left open where the match is weak. For some rows the clone size is stated as once, few or many, or as a class when expanded; others skip it.

abundance: NA
d_gene: NA
j_gene: TRBJ1-3
v_gene: TRBV11-2
CDR3aa: CASSSGMENTIYF
CDR3nt: TGTGCCAGCAGCTCAGGAATGGAAAACACCATATATTTT

abundance: few
d_gene: TRBD1
j_gene: TRBJ1-4
v_gene: TRBV2
CDR3aa: CASSRGQAGGEKLFF
CDR3nt: TGTGCCAGCAGTCGTGGACAGGCAGGGGGTGAAAAACTGTTTTTT

abundance: NA
d_gene: TRBD1
j_gene: TRBJ2-7
v_gene: TRBV7-2
CDR3aa: CASSLSGQAYEQYF
CDR3nt: TGTGCCAGCAGCTTGTCGGGACAGGCCTACGAGCAGTACTTC

abundance: NA
d_gene: NA
j_gene: TRBJ1-1
v_gene: TRBV5-6
CDR3aa: CASSLAGNLVTEAFF
CDR3nt: TGTGCCAGCAGCTTGGCGGGGAACCTTGTGACTGAAGCTTTCTTT

abundance: once
d_gene: TRBD1
j_gene: TRBJ1-1
v_gene: TRBV14
CDR3aa: CASSRGQGVPHGAFF
CDR3nt: TGTGCCAGCAGCCGGGGACAGGGCGTCCCCCACGGAGCTTTCTTT

abundance: NA
d_gene: NA
j_gene: TRBJ1-1
v_gene: TRBV30
CDR3aa: CALEGGATEAFF
CDR3nt: TGTGCCCTGGAGGGGGGGGCCACTGAAGCTTTCTTT

abundance: NA
d_gene: TRBD1
j_gene: TRBJ2-3
v_gene: TRBV6-1
CDR3aa: CASTWDRGPTDTQYF
CDR3nt: TGTGCCAGCACCTGGGACAGGGGGCCCACAGATACGCAGTATTTT

abundance: NA
d_gene: TRBD1
j_gene: TRBJ2-7
v_gene: TRBV7-9
CDR3aa: CASSSTGAYEQYF
CDR3nt: TGTGCCAGCAGCTCCACAGGGGCCTACGAGCAGTACTTC

abundance: NA
d_gene: TRBD1
j_gene: TRBJ2-3
v_gene: TRBV5-4
CDR3aa: CASRRDRGADTQYF
CDR3nt: TGTGCCAGCAGAAGGGACAGGGGTGCAGATACGCAGTATTTT

abundance: NA
d_gene: NA
j_gene: TRBJ2-7
v_gene: TRBV4-3
CDR3aa: CASSQELTSGEQYF
CDR3nt: TGCGCCAGCAGCCAAGAACTTACTTCGGGCGAGCAGTACTTC

abundance: NA
d_gene: TRBD1
j_gene: TRBJ1-4
v_gene: TRBV4-3
CDR3aa: CASSPRQGETNEKLFF
CDR3nt: TGCGCCAGCAGCCCACGACAGGGGGAGACTAATGAAAAACTGTTTTTT

abundance: NA
d_gene: TRBD2
j_gene: TRBJ2-2
v_gene: TRBV9
CDR3aa: CASSVAPPGGGYTGELFF
CDR3nt: TGTGCCAGCAGCGTAGCTCCCCCCGGCGGGGGTTACACCGGGGAGCTGTTTTTT

abundance: NA
d_gene: NA
j_gene: TRBJ2-3
v_gene: TRBV7-7
CDR3aa: CASSLALSSDTQYF
CDR3nt: TGTGCTAGCAGCTTAGCCCTAAGTTCAGATACGCAGTATTTT

abundance: NA
d_gene: NA
j_gene: TRBJ1-2
v_gene: TRBV23-1
CDR3aa: CASSHLQSNYGYTF
CDR3nt: TGCGCCAGCAGTCATTTACAGAGTAACTATGGCTACACCTTC

abundance: NA
d_gene: TRBD2
j_gene: TRBJ2-5
v_gene: TRBV5-6
CDR3aa: CASSLGAGGHETQYF
CDR3nt: TGTGCCAGCAGCTTGGGAGCGGGGGGGCACGAGACCCAGTACTTC

abundance: NA
d_gene: TRBD1
j_gene: TRBJ1-5
v_gene: TRBV6-5
CDR3aa: CASSYDRDNQPQHF
CDR3nt: TGTGCCAGCAGTTACGACAGGGACAATCAGCCCCAGCATTTT

abundance: NA
d_gene: TRBD2
j_gene: TRBJ2-2
v_gene: TRBV7-3
CDR3aa: CASSGAGGNTGELFF
CDR3nt: TGTGCCAGCAGTGGGGCGGGGGGGAACACCGGGGAGCTGTTTTTT

abundance: once
d_gene: NA
j_gene: TRBJ1-3
v_gene: TRBV4-3
CDR3aa: CASSHLTSGNTIYF
CDR3nt: TGCGCCAGCAGTCACCTTACATCTGGAAACACCATATATTTT

abundance: NA
d_gene: TRBD2
j_gene: TRBJ2-3
v_gene: TRBV11-2
CDR3aa: CASSFRTSGGNTQYF
CDR3nt: TGTGCCAGCAGCTTCAGGACTAGCGGGGGAAACACGCAGTATTTT

abundance: NA
d_gene: NA
j_gene: TRBJ1-5
v_gene: TRBV6-5
CDR3aa: CASSPQGQGQPQHF
CDR3nt: TGTGCCAGCAGCCCACAGGGCCAGGGTCAGCCCCAGCATTTT

abundance: NA
d_gene: TRBD1
j_gene: TRBJ1-1
v_gene: TRBV4-2
CDR3aa: CASSQDRQGPSTEAFF
CDR3nt: TGTGCCAGCAGCCAAGATCGACAGGGGCCCTCCACTGAAGCTTTCTTT

abundance: NA
d_gene: TRBD1
j_gene: TRBJ2-7
v_gene: TRBV19
CDR3aa: CASGDSYEQYF
CDR3nt: TGTGCCAGTGGGGACAGCTACGAGCAGTACTTC

abundance: NA
d_gene: NA
j_gene: TRBJ2-5
v_gene: TRBV27
CDR3aa: CASSLPRDGQVMYF
CDR3nt: TGTGCCAGCAGTTTACCGAGGGATGGGCAGGTAATGTACTTC

abundance: NA
d_gene: NA
j_gene: TRBJ2-5
v_gene: TRBV7-3
CDR3aa: CASSFTGSGTQYF
CDR3nt: TGTGCCAGCAGCTTCACAGGGTCAGGGACCCAGTACTTC

abundance: once
d_gene: TRBD1
j_gene: TRBJ1-6
v_gene: TRBV7-2
CDR3aa: CASSLVATGVNSPLHF
CDR3nt: TGTGCCAGCAGCTTAGTGGCGACAGGGGTTAATTCACCCCTCCACTTT

abundance: NA
d_gene: TRBD2
j_gene: TRBJ2-5
v_gene: TRBV14
CDR3aa: CASSLAGGGMETQYF
CDR3nt: TGTGCCAGCAGCCTAGCCGGCGGGGGAATGGAGACCCAGTACTTC

abundance: few
d_gene: TRBD1
j_gene: TRBJ1-4
v_gene: TRBV5-4
CDR3aa: CASSSGTGGEKLFF
CDR3nt: TGTGCCAGCAGCTCCGGGACAGGGGGCGAAAAACTGTTTTTT

abundance: NA
d_gene: NA
j_gene: TRBJ2-3
v_gene: TRBV4-3
CDR3aa: CASSYTTGNTDTQYF
CDR3nt: TGCGCCAGCAGCTACACTACAGGGAACACAGATACGCAGTATTTT

abundance: NA
d_gene: TRBD1
j_gene: TRBJ2-5
v_gene: TRBV10-2
CDR3aa: CASSELTGGGTQYF
CDR3nt: TGCGCCAGCAGTGAGCTGACAGGGGGAGGGACCCAGTACTTC

abundance: few
d_gene: TRBD1
j_gene: TRBJ1-1
v_gene: TRBV19
CDR3aa: CASRSSDRDTEAFF
CDR3nt: TGTGCCAGTAGAAGTTCCGACAGGGATACTGAAGCTTTCTTT

abundance: NA
d_gene: NA
j_gene: TRBJ2-3
v_gene: TRBV7-3
CDR3aa: CASSQSYTDTQYF
CDR3nt: TGTGCCAGCAGCCAAAGCTACACAGATACGCAGTATTTT

abundance: few
d_gene: NA
j_gene: TRBJ1-1
v_gene: TRBV30
CDR3aa: CAWSIGPTEAFF
CDR3nt: TGTGCCTGGAGTATTGGGCCCACTGAAGCTTTCTTT

abundance: once
d_gene: NA
j_gene: TRBJ2-1
v_gene: TRBV2
CDR3aa: CASSVGRDNEQFF
CDR3nt: TGTGCCAGCAGTGTCGGCAGGGACAATGAGCAGTTCTTC

abundance: NA
d_gene: NA
j_gene: TRBJ1-1
v_gene: TRBV5-4
CDR3aa: CASSPGGGGDTEAFF
CDR3nt: TGTGCCAGCAGCCCGGGGGGGGGTGGGGACACTGAAGCTTTCTTT

abundance: NA
d_gene: NA
j_gene: TRBJ1-3
v_gene: TRBV13
CDR3aa: CASSSGTIGNTIYF
CDR3nt: TGTGCCAGCAGCTCCGGGACAATTGGAAACACCATATATTTT

abundance: few
d_gene: TRBD2
j_gene: TRBJ2-4
v_gene: TRBV19
CDR3aa: CASSIVGTSANIQYF
CDR3nt: TGTGCCAGTAGTATAGTCGGGACTAGCGCGAACATTCAGTACTTC

abundance: NA
d_gene: TRBD1
j_gene: TRBJ1-5
v_gene: TRBV19
CDR3aa: CASSSRGPNQPQHF
CDR3nt: TGTGCCAGTAGTTCAAGGGGGCCCAATCAGCCCCAGCATTTT

abundance: NA
d_gene: NA
j_gene: TRBJ1-4
v_gene: TRBV4-3
CDR3aa: CASSQDEGNEKLFF
CDR3nt: TGCGCCAGCAGCCAAGATGAGGGTAATGAAAAACTGTTTTTT

abundance: NA
d_gene: TRBD1
j_gene: TRBJ1-2
v_gene: TRBV5-1
CDR3aa: CASSFRGTAYGYTF
CDR3nt: TGCGCCAGCAGCTTCCGGGGGACAGCTTATGGCTACACCTTC

abundance: NA
d_gene: TRBD1
j_gene: TRBJ2-7
v_gene: TRBV7-2
CDR3aa: CASSSPGETGIHEQYF
CDR3nt: TGTGCCAGCAGCTCCCCTGGGGAGACAGGGATCCACGAGCAGTACTTC

abundance: NA
d_gene: TRBD1
j_gene: TRBJ2-2
v_gene: TRBV30
CDR3aa: CAWKTDRGRMWTGELFF
CDR3nt: TGTGCCTGGAAGACGGACAGGGGAAGGATGTGGACCGGGGAGCTGTTTTTT

abundance: NA
d_gene: NA
j_gene: TRBJ2-1
v_gene: TRBV27
CDR3aa: CASSLDPRRDEQFF
CDR3nt: TGTGCCAGCAGTTTGGACCCCCGGCGGGATGAGCAGTTCTTC

abundance: NA
d_gene: TRBD1
j_gene: TRBJ1-5
v_gene: TRBV6-5
CDR3aa: CASRQGFGQPQHF
CDR3nt: TGTGCCAGCAGACAGGGGTTTGGCCAGCCCCAGCATTTT

abundance: NA
d_gene: NA
j_gene: TRBJ1-1
v_gene: TRBV7-6
CDR3aa: CASTPYTGSPTEAFF
CDR3nt: TGTGCCAGCACCCCCTACACGGGTTCACCCACTGAAGCTTTCTTT

abundance: NA
d_gene: NA
j_gene: TRBJ1-3
v_gene: TRBV5-5
CDR3aa: CASSLAAPFVLGNTIYF
CDR3nt: TGTGCCAGCAGCTTGGCCGCGCCCTTCGTCCTTGGAAACACCATATATTTT

abundance: once
d_gene: TRBD1
j_gene: TRBJ2-7
v_gene: TRBV11-2
CDR3aa: CASSPDRGTALDEQYF
CDR3nt: TGTGCCAGCAGCCCCGACAGGGGGACCGCTCTGGACGAGCAGTACTTC

abundance: NA
d_gene: NA
j_gene: TRBJ2-3
v_gene: TRBV6-5
CDR3aa: CASSDSRLDTQYF
CDR3nt: TGTGCCAGCAGTGACAGCCGCTTGGATACGCAGTATTTT

abundance: NA
d_gene: NA
j_gene: TRBJ1-2
v_gene: TRBV7-2
CDR3aa: CASSLGGGGLNYGYTF
CDR3nt: TGTGCCAGCAGCTTAGGGGGAGGGGGGTTGAACTATGGCTACACCTTC

abundance: NA
d_gene: NA
j_gene: TRBJ2-7
v_gene: TRBV12-2
CDR3aa: CASRLEGTGVEQYF
CDR3nt: TGTGCAAGTCGCTTAGAGGGGACAGGGGTCGAGCAGTACTTC

abundance: NA
d_gene: TRBD1
j_gene: TRBJ1-2
v_gene: TRBV15
CDR3aa: CATSREDRGQYYGYTF
CDR3nt: TGTGCCACCAGCAGAGAAGACAGGGGGCAATACTATGGCTACACCTTC